Following are 23 T cell receptor beta chains from one sample sequenced in a study of cytomegalovirus exposure and HLA in healthy donors. Use of 60 Vbeta and 13 Jbeta primers characterized the PCR. This table comes from immunoSEQ multiplex PCR, and its TCRdb copy is limited to in-frame clones, with some not included. The sample carries 120,000 or so clones, around 83% recorded once. The sequencing input was PBMCs. All receptors come from a woman aged 60-75 years in good health and CMV-seropositive.

The V call is TRBV9, the J call TRBJ1-5; D is ambiguous. This CDR3 comprises 14 residues. Trimming removed 0 bases from V and 7 bases from J, with 11 bases in between. The germline CDR1 and CDR2 sequences are SGDLS and YYNGEE. The CDR3 DNA sequence: TGTGCCAGCAGCGTAGAACAACGGGGACAGCCCCAGCATTTT. Translated, it gives CASSVEQRGQPQHF.

As for this clone: Other DNA sequences in this specimen translate into the identical CDR3. This sequence joins TRBV5-4 and TRBJ2-7, with 12 positions matching TRBD1. Trimming at V came to 4 bases and at J to 6 bases, leaving 11 bases not matched to a gene. The germline gives CDR1 SGHNT, CDR2 YYREEE (reference sequence). The CDR3 extends over 16 amino acids. CDR3 coding DNA: TGTGCCAGCAGCAAAGGGACAGGGGGCGGCCAAGTCGAGCAGTACTTC. It translates to CASSKGTGGGQVEQYF.

This rearrangement joins TRBV18 to TRBJ2-1; D gene ambiguous. The V end was cut by 0 bases, the J end by 0 bases, with 12 bases between. The CDR3 is 17 residues long. Germline-derived CDR1 and CDR2 are KGHSH and LQKENI. CDR3 DNA sequence: TGTGCCAGCTCACCACCGAATAGCCTGAGCTCCTACAATGAGCAGTTCTTC. Translating it yields CASSPPNSLSSYNEQFF.

This chain links TRBV25-1 with TRBJ1-1; 8 bases agree with TRBD1. This CDR3 region has 14 residues. Trimming at V came to 5 bases and at J to 4 bases, leaving 6 bases not matched to a gene. Germline CDR1 MGHDK, CDR2 SYGVNS. Here the CDR3 reads CASSFPGQGTEAFF. The CDR3, as DNA: TGTGCCAGCAGTTTTCCCGGACAGGGCACTGAAGCTTTCTTT.

This chain connects TRBV19 to TRBJ2-7, with TRBD2 matching 11 bases. The germline CDR1 and CDR2 sequences are LNHDA and SQIVND (reference sequence). This CDR3 is built from 18 residues. V lost 1 base, J lost 3 bases, and 11 bases stayed unmatched. The CDR3 nucleotides read TGTGCCAGTAGTATAGGACTAGCGGGACGGAGGGATGACTACGAGCAGTACTTC. This translates into CASSIGLAGRRDDYEQYF.

The chain links TRBV2 to TRBJ2-7; 7 bases are shared with TRBD1. The trim removed 5 bases at V and 1 base at J, leaving 8 bases unmatched. CDR1 and CDR2 (germline): SNHLY, FYNNEI. This CDR3 is 15 amino acids long. The CDR3 loop reads CASSPGQTGSYEQYF. The CDR3 DNA is TGTGCCAGCAGTCCGGGACAGACAGGGTCCTACGAGCAGTACTTC.

This clone was counted once. This sequence joins TRBV6-5 and TRBJ2-1; D is perhaps TRBD2 (6 bases). In germline, CDR1 is MNHEY, CDR2 SVGAGI. The length of the CDR3 is 13 residues. Trimming pared 4 bases from V and 13 bases from J, leaving 17 bases between. CDR3 bases: TGTGCCAGCAGTTCGGGACTCATGCGGAGACAGTTCTTC. This codes for CASSSGLMRRQFF.

The rearrangement joins TRBV7-2 to TRBJ2-1; 12 nucleotides agree with TRBD2. CDR1 is SGHTA and CDR2 is FQGNSA in the germline V gene. This CDR3 region has 16 residues. After removal of 4 bases from V and 5 bases from J, the junction contained 6 bases not matched to a gene. The CDR3 is CASSSRLAGAHNEQFF. In nucleotides, the CDR3 is TGTGCCAGCAGCTCAAGACTAGCGGGAGCCCACAATGAGCAGTTCTTC.

This rearrangement joins TRBV14 to TRBJ2-7; 8 bases match TRBD2. The CDR3 has 14 residues. The germline V gene has CDR1 SGHDN and CDR2 FVKESK. Trimming at V came to 1 base and at J to 6 bases, leaving 5 bases not matched to a gene. CDR3 protein: CASSQGGRPSEQYF. For the CDR3, the DNA is TGTGCCAGCAGCCAAGGCGGGAGGCCCAGCGAGCAGTACTTC. Supplemented by reference TRBV14 and TRBJ2-7, the full variable domain reads EAGVTQFPSHSVIEKGQTVTLRCDPISGHDNLYWYRRVMGKEIKFLLHFVKESKQDESGMPNNRFLAERTGGTYSTLKVQPAELEDSGVYFCASSQGGRPSEQYFGPGTRLTVT.

This clone was picked up a small number of times. This chain connects TRBV5-6 to TRBJ1-2, with TRBD1 matching 9 bases. Germline loops: CDR1 SGHDT, CDR2 YYEEEE. The ends lost 2 bases at V and 5 bases at J; junction bases unmatched: 4. The CDR3 spans 14 residues. In DNA, the CDR3 is TGTGCCAGCAGCTTCCAGGACAGGGGATATGGCTACACCTTC. This encodes CASSFQDRGYGYTF. Looking up the rest from reference TRBV5-6 and TRBJ1-2 gives the full variable domain: DAGVTQSPTHLIKTRGQQVTLRCSPKSGHDTVSWYQQALGQGPQFIFQYYEEEERQRGNFPDRFSGHQFPNYSSELNVNALLLGDSALYLCASSFQDRGYGYTFGSGTRLTVV.

As regards this clone: Relative to the germline gene, one junction end is altered; a read error may explain this. J is TRBJ2-7 and V is TRBV7-9, with 7 bases aligning to TRBD2. There are 14 residues in the CDR3. Per germline, CDR1 SEHNR and CDR2 FQNEAQ (reference sequence). The CDR3 DNA follows: TGTTCCAGCAGCTTTTTCCCTAGCGGATACGAGCAGTACTTC. Translating it yields CSSSFFPSGYEQYF.

The rearrangement joins TRBV15 to TRBJ1-2; 7 bases agree with TRBD1. The CDR3 sequence is 17 residues long. The J segment lost 4 bases and the V segment lost 0 bases, leaving 11 bases of the junction unmatched. Germline V CDR1 and CDR2: LNHNV, YYDKDF (reference sequence). The CDR3 sequence is CATSRDGTAGSRYGYTF. CDR3 sequence (DNA): TGTGCCACCAGCAGAGATGGGACAGCAGGATCCCGCTATGGCTACACCTTC.

This clone was seen a handful of times. V gene TRBV6-1 combines with J gene TRBJ2-7; a possible D gene is TRBD2 (6 bases). The CDR3 runs 12 residues. The germline gives CDR1 MNHNS, CDR2 SASEGT. The V end was cut by 9 bases, the J end by 3 bases, with 12 bases between. CDR3 DNA sequence: TGTGCCAGTATCGGACTACTCTACGAGCAGTACTTC. Protein sequence: CASIGLLYEQYF.

The chain joins TRBV9 to TRBJ1-1, with 8 nucleotides matching TRBD1. This CDR3 contains 13 residues. The germline V gene has CDR1 SGDLS and CDR2 YYNGEE. Losses at the gene ends were 4 bases for V and 4 bases for J; bases not matched to a gene: 3. Here the CDR3 DNA reads TGTGCCAGCAGCCTCGACAGGGGCACTGAAGCTTTCTTT. As protein: CASSLDRGTEAFF.

The rearrangement uses TRBV6-4 and TRBJ2-2; TRBD2 agrees at 13 bases. The germline V gene has CDR1 MRHNA and CDR2 SNTAGT. This CDR3 spans 17 amino acids. After removal of 6 bases from V and 2 bases from J, the junction contained 6 bases not matched to a gene. The CDR3 loop reads CASSPRTSGSNTGELFF. The CDR3, as DNA: TGTGCCAGCAGCCCCCGGACTAGCGGGAGTAACACCGGGGAGCTGTTTTTT.

The chain recombines TRBV6-5 with TRBJ1-2, with D perhaps matching TRBD1 (6 bases). The CDR3 has 13 amino acids. The V end lost 6 bases, the J end lost 0 bases, and 8 bases lay between the germline ends. The V gene's germline CDR1 is MNHEY and CDR2 SVGAGI. The CDR3 loop reads CASRQGTNYGYTF. The CDR3 bases are TGTGCCAGCAGACAGGGAACTAACTATGGCTACACCTTC.

J is TRBJ2-1 and V is TRBV4-1; TRBD2 might be the D (6 bases). This CDR3 is 18 amino acids long. Per the germline V gene, CDR1 is MGHRA and CDR2 is YSYEKL. V shed 0 bases and J shed 0 bases, with 15 bases lying between them. As DNA, the CDR3 is TGCGCCAGCAGCCAAGATCGAGGCGGGGCGAGCTCCTACAATGAGCAGTTCTTC. It encodes CASSQDRGGASSYNEQFF.

The rearrangement links TRBV5-1 to TRBJ2-1; 13 bases match TRBD2. The CDR3 covers 16 residues. The V gene's germline CDR1 is SGHRS and CDR2 YFSETQ. With V trimmed by 1 base and J by 5 bases, 3 bases remained unmatched. The CDR3 DNA reads as TGCGCCAGCAGCTTGTGGGGACTAGCGGGAAACAATGAGCAGTTCTTC. The encoded protein is CASSLWGLAGNNEQFF.

The rearrangement uses TRBV5-1 and TRBJ2-7; 7 nucleotides match TRBD2. The junction had 16 bases not matched to a gene; V was cut back by 4 bases and J by 6 bases. Germline loops: CDR1 SGHRS, CDR2 YFSETQ. There are 16 residues in the CDR3. CDR3 sequence reads: CASSRRLAAGEGEQYF. CDR3 DNA: TGCGCCAGCAGCCGTAGACTAGCTGCGGGAGAGGGCGAGCAGTACTTC.

CDR3 bases: TGTGCCAGCTCCGGGACAGTGGATGAAAAACTGTTTTTT. Residues: CASSGTVDEKLFF. This chain connects TRBV18 to TRBJ1-4; 7 bases agree with TRBD1. V was pared by 6 bases and J by 6 bases, with 4 bases of the junction left unmatched. CDR1 is KGHSH, CDR2 LQKENI, per germline. This CDR3 contains 13 residues.

In DNA form, the CDR3 reads TGCGCCAGCAGCTTAGGTTCCCGCAGGGGGCGAACCTCCTACAATGAGCAGTTCTTC. Encoded protein: CASSLGSRRGRTSYNEQFF. The rearrangement links TRBV5-1 to TRBJ2-1, with 8 bases aligning to TRBD1. This CDR3 has 19 amino acids. Germline V gene sequence: CDR1 SGHRS, CDR2 YFSETQ. Germline trimming cut 2 bases from V and 0 bases from J; bases unmatched to any gene: 13.

The genes are TRBV5-1 and TRBJ2-5, with 9 bases that match TRBD1. CDR1 and CDR2 (germline): SGHRS, YFSETQ. The CDR3 runs 14 residues. Trimming removed 4 bases from V and 1 base from J; junction bases left unmatched: 2. The CDR3 nucleotides read TGCGCCAGCAGCCTGGACAGGGGCCAAGAGACCCAGTACTTC. It translates to CASSLDRGQETQYF.

The rearrangement uses TRBV18 and TRBJ2-3; no clear D gene. The length of the CDR3 is 14 residues. The V gene lost 5 bases and the J gene lost 2 bases, with 11 bases spanning the gap. The germline V gene encodes CDR1 KGHSH and CDR2 LQKENI. The CDR3 loop reads CASSKSRNTDTQYF. Here the CDR3 DNA reads TGTGCCAGCTCAAAAAGCCGTAACACAGATACGCAGTATTTT.